The T cell receptor (beta chain) under discussion was sequenced for a study of CD8+CD57+ T cells in acquired aplastic anemia. A few counts support this clonotype. CDR3 and TCR beta VDJ profiling relied on genomic DNA as the template. TCRdb recomputed calls from the reads with MiXCR, one row per CDR3 protein. This sample has about 190,000 distinct CDR3 sequences; roughly half occur once, and the top ten carry 16%. The receptor was derived from a human donor in good health, serving as a control. The sample consisted of sorted CD4+, CD8+, or CD8+CD57+ T cells (not recorded which) from PBMCs.

As DNA, the CDR3 is TGTGCCAGCAGATCGGAGGGGGGCAGATACGAAAAACTGTTTTTT. It yields the protein CASRSEGGRYEKLFF. The chain combines TRBV2 with TRBJ1-4; TRBD1 is a possible D gene (6 bases). Looked up from germline, CDR1 is SNHLY and CDR2 is FYNNEI. Trimming left V 6 bases short and J 8 bases short, with 19 bases between. The CDR3 totals 15 residues.